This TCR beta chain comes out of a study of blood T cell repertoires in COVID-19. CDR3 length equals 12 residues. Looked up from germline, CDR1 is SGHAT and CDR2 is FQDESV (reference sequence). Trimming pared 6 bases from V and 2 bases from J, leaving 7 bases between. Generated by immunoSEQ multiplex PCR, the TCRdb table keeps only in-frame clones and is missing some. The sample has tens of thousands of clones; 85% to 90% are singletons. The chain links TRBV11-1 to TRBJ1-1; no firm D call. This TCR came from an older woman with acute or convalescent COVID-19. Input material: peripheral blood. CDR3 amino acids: CASSRLNTEAFF. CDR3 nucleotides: TGTGCCAGCAGTAGATTAAACACTGAAGCTTTCTTT.